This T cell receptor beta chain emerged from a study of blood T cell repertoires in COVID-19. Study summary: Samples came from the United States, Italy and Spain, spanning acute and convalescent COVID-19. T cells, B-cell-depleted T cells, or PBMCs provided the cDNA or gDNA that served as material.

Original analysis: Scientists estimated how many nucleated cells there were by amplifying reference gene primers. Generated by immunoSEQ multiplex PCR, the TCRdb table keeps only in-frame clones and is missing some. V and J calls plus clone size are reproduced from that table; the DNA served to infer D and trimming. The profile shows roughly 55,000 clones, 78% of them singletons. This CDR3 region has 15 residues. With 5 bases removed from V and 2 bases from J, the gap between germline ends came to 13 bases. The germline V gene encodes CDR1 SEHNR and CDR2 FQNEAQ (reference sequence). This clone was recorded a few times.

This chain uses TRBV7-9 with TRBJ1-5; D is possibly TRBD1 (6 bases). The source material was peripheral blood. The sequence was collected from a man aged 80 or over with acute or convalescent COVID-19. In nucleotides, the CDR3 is TGTGCCAGCAGCAGCGGACAGTTTGGCAATCAGCCCCAGCATTTT. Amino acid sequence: CASSSGQFGNQPQHF.